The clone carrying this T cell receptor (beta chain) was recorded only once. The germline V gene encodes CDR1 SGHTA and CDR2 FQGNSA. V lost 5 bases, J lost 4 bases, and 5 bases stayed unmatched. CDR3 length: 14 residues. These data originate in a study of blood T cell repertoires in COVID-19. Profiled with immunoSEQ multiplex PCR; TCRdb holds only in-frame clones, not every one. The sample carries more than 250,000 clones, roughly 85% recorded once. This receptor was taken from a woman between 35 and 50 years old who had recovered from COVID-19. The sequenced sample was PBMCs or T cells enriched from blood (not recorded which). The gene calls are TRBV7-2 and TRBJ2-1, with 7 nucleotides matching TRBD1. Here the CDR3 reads CASSHMGQYNEQFF. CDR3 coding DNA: TGTGCCAGCAGCCACATGGGACAGTACAATGAGCAGTTCTTC. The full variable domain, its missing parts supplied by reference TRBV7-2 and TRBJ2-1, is GAGVSQSPSNKVTEKGKDVELRCDPISGHTALYWYRQSLGQGLEFLIYFQGNSAPDKSGLPSDRFSAERTGGSVSTLTIQRTQQEDSAVYLCASSHMGQYNEQFFGPGTRLTVL.